The present TCR beta chain was sequenced within a study of shared clonotypes between healthy human individuals. The protocol was immunoSEQ multiplex PCR, while the TCRdb copy is restricted to in-frame clones and leaves out a portion. The repertoire holds about 110,000 clones, with approximately 65% as singletons. The J segment lost 5 bases and the V segment lost 2 bases, leaving 6 bases of the junction unmatched. Germline V lookup: CDR1 SNHLY, CDR2 FYNNEI. This CDR3 region has 15 residues. The sequencing sample was made of memory CD8+ T cells sorted from blood. Subset given: CD45RO+ cells pooled with CCR7-negative TemRA cells. This receptor was taken from a woman under 40 in good health. The chain links TRBV2 to TRBJ1-5; TRBD1 matches at 7 bases. The CDR3 loop reads CASSEPRTGHQPQHF. In DNA, the CDR3 is TGTGCCAGCAGTGAACCCCGGACAGGCCATCAGCCCCAGCATTTT.